This TCR beta chain was obtained from a study of circulating CD8 cells and anti-PD-1 response in melanoma. Turning to the study itself: Anti-PD-1 was first-line therapy for about 50% of the 13 patients.

From live CD3+CD8+TCRalphabeta+ cells, four PD-1 and/or TIGIT subsets were sorted. Each library started from about 15 ng of total RNA using the QIAseq Immune Repertoire TCR panel. TCRdb ran MiXCR on the reads and lists one entry per CDR3 protein. This table has roughly 1,300 distinct CDR3 sequences, 9.5% to 13% appearing once. This clonotype is termed medium-sized. This sample comprised CD8+ T cells from PBMCs, obtained at baseline or after one month of anti-PD-1 therapy (not recorded which). This receptor was identified in a human donor with melanoma.

The CDR3 sequence is CASSIGLVGETQYF. CDR3 sequence (DNA): TGTGCCAGTTCTATTGGGCTAGTCGGAGAGACCCAGTACTTC. V usage is TRBV27 and J usage is TRBJ2-5; D is unresolved. CDR3 length equals 14 residues. Germline lookup yields CDR1 MNHEY and CDR2 SMNVEV (reference sequence). V was pared by 9 bases and J by 4 bases, with 18 bases between.